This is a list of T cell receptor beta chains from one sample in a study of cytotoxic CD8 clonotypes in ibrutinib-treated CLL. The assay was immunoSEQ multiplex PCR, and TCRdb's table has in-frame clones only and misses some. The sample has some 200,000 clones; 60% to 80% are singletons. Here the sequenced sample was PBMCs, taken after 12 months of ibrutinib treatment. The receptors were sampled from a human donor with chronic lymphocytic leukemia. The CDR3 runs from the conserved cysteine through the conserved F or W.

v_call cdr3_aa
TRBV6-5 CASSYFGGPYEQYF
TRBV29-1 CSVDRGLPHFTITDTQYF
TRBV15 CATSRDWSASNQPQHF
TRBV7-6 CASSLVKDYEQYF
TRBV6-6 CASTLSGGRYNEQFF
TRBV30 CACLGINEKLFF
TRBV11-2 CASSRAGGIYEQYF
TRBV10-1 CASSDLYGNTEAFF
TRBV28 CASSPLNYEQYF
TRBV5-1 CASSSGQAAYEQYF
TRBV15 CATSRVRNQPQHF
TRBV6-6 CATQQGQTYEQYF
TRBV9 CASSVAPVASLEQYF
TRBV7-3 CASSLPTRNTGELFF
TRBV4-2 CASSPPPGITTF
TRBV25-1 CASQGTNTGELFF
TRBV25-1 CASGGQVNTEAFF
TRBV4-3 CASSHTRGSTDTQYF
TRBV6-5 CASSTGVGYTF
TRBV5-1 CASSPDSNYNSPLHF
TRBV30 CAWSRNLLAGPGGEQFF
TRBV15 CATSRDRGYEQFF
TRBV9 CASSTTGAGANVLTF
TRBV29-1 CSVEQATYKETQYF
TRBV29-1 CSVDGVGVETQYF
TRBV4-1 CASSQFRGTGRSSYEQYF
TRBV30 CAWSVETYGYTF
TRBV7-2 CASSIGLAGGDTQYF
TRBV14 CASSQDRANEQFF
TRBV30 CAWRHNRRNNEQFF
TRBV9 CASNRAGWPETQYF
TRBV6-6 CASSYTATNEKLFF